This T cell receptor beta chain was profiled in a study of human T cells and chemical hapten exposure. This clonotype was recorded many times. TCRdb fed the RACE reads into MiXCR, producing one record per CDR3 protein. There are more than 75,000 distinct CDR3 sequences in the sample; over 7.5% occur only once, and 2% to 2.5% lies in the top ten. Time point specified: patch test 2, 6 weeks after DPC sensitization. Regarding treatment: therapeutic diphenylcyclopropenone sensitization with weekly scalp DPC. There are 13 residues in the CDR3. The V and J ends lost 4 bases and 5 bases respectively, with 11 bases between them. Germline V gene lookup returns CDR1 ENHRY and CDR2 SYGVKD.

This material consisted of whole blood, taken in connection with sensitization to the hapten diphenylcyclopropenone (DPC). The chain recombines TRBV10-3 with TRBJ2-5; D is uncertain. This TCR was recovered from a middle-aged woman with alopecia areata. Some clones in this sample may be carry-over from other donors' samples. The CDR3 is CAISGRTGETQYF. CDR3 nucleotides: TGTGCCATCAGTGGTCGGACGGGTGAGACCCAGTACTTC.